One sample yielded the 32 T cell receptor beta chains listed below, sequenced in a study of type 1 and type 2 diabetes patients (dated by TCRdb to about 2016). The sequencer was an Illumina MiSeq. For TCRbeta CDR3 amplification, the template was genomic DNA taken from the sorted T cell subsets. The TCRbeta CDR3 region was amplified by multiplex PCR with 30 forward and 13 reverse primers. The raw public data were reprocessed by TCRdb itself: fastp quality trimming at Q25, MiXCR clonotype calling, in-frame beta chains only. Entries are consolidated by CDR3 protein sequence, retaining the most common genes and DNA. Recorded for this sample are some 250,000 distinct CDR3 sequences; over 45% of them occurred a single time. Roughly an eighth of the sample lies in the top ten. The sequencing input was peripheral blood mononuclear cells (PBMCs). The receptors were sampled from a man younger than 30 with type 2 diabetes.

Many counts were recorded for this clonotype. The chain joins TRBV6-5 to TRBJ1-1, with no clear D. The V end lost 0 bases, the J end lost 3 bases, and 20 bases lay between the germline ends. The CDR3 is made up of 18 amino acids. Per the germline V gene, CDR1 is MNHEY and CDR2 is SVGAGI. CDR3 protein: CASSYSVGGAKKHTEAFF. The CDR3 DNA reads as TGTGCCAGCAGTTACTCCGTAGGCGGCGCGAAGAAACACACTGAAGCTTTCTTT.

The chain couples TRBV6-6 to TRBJ1-6; D ambiguous. This CDR3 is built from 16 residues. Trimming stripped 5 bases from V and 0 bases from J, with 11 bases between. The germline gives CDR1 MNHNY, CDR2 SVGAGI (reference sequence). The CDR3 DNA follows: TGTGCCAGCAGTCGGTCCTTCAGCTCCTATAATTCACCCCTCCACTTT. Translation gives CASSRSFSSYNSPLHF.

This clonotype was counted a few times. The chain recombines TRBV7-8 with TRBJ2-7; a possible D gene is TRBD2 (6 bases). Looked up from germline, CDR1 is SGHVS and CDR2 is FQNEAQ. Trimming shortened V by 7 bases and J by 4 bases, and 17 bases separated the two germline ends. This CDR3 has 14 residues. The CDR3 DNA is TGTGCCAGCAAAACCGGGGGTGTGGCGTACGAGCAGTACTTC. This translates into CASKTGGVAYEQYF.

This rearrangement joins TRBV30 to TRBJ2-5, with TRBD2 matching over 7 bases. Germline lookup yields CDR1 GTSNPN and CDR2 SVGIG (reference sequence). The length of the CDR3 is 13 residues. After removal of 3 bases from V and 4 bases from J, the junction contained 5 bases not matched to a gene. The CDR3 spells CAWRGEGRETQYF. The CDR3 DNA follows: TGTGCCTGGAGGGGGGAGGGCCGAGAGACCCAGTACTTC.

This clonotype has just a few counts. V usage is TRBV4-1 and J usage is TRBJ2-7; 14 bases line up with TRBD2. The J call may not be correct, given that the DNA end is closer to TRBJ2-5. The CDR3 has 16 amino acids. CDR1 and CDR2 from the germline V gene are MGHRA and YSYEKL. This CDR3 is CASSQMTSGRGETQYF. CDR3 bases: TGCGCCAGCAGCCAGATGACTAGCGGGAGGGGGGAGACCCAGTACTTC.

The chain's CDR3 is CASRSGGGLYNEQFF. CDR3 bases: TGTGCCAGCAGGAGCGGGGGGGGCCTCTACAATGAGCAGTTCTTC. The chain combines TRBV6-1 with TRBJ2-1, with 10 bases aligning to TRBD2. The CDR3 is 15 residues long. Germline CDR1 is MNHNS and CDR2 is SASEGT. Unmatched junction bases numbered 5, after V lost 6 bases and J lost 3 bases.

The chain links TRBV7-9 to TRBJ2-7; perhaps TRBD1 as D (5 bases). The germline V and J ends were trimmed by 2 bases and 6 bases, with 20 bases remaining between them. This CDR3 comprises 16 residues. Per the germline V gene, CDR1 is SEHNR and CDR2 is FQNEAQ (reference sequence). The CDR3 DNA reads as TGTGCCAGCAGCTTAACCCCTCCCAGGGCGGTTTCCGAGCAGTACTTC. Its protein is CASSLTPPRAVSEQYF. The whole variable domain, remainder taken from reference TRBV7-9 and TRBJ2-7, is DTGVSQNPRHKITKRGQNVTFRCDPISEHNRLYWYRQTLGQGPEFLTYFQNEAQLEKSRLLSDRFSAERPKGSFSTLEIQRTEQGDSAMYLCASSLTPPRAVSEQYFGPGTRLTVT.

Turning to this clonotype: At one boundary the junction diverges from the germline segment, which might be a read error. The V gene is TRBV7-9, the J gene TRBJ1-1; possibly TRBD1 for D (5 bases). The CDR3 spans 15 residues. Germline CDR1 and CDR2: SEHNR and FQNEAQ (reference sequence). The CDR3: CASSTRDPKEPEASF. The CDR3 DNA sequence: TGTGCCAGCAGCACCCGGGACCCCAAGGAGCCTGAAGCTTCCTTT.

This chain links TRBV20-1 with TRBJ2-7; D gene uncertain. Trimming left V 7 bases short and J 4 bases short, with 20 bases between. This CDR3 region has 14 residues. Germline CDR1 and CDR2: DFQATT and SNEGSKA (reference sequence). This CDR3 is CSVPRDGPLYEQYF. CDR3 DNA: TGCAGTGTCCCACGAGACGGGCCGCTTTACGAGCAGTACTTC.

The chain is built from TRBV4-3 and TRBJ2-5; 8 bases agree with TRBD2. Germline V gene sequence: CDR1 LGHNA, CDR2 YSLEER. CDR3 size: 17 residues. V shed 0 bases and J 2 bases; nucleotides not matched to a gene: 8. The CDR3 region is CASSQELSAGGQETQYF. CDR3 in DNA: TGCGCCAGCAGCCAAGAACTTTCGGCGGGGGGACAAGAGACCCAGTACTTC.

CDR3 coding DNA: TGTGCCAGCACCAGAACACTAGCGTTCCAAGAGACCCAGTACTTC. Protein: CASTRTLAFQETQYF. The chain has TRBV7-6 and TRBJ2-5; 7 nucleotides match TRBD2. V shed 7 bases, J shed 1 base, and the junction held 9 bases outside the gene matches. Germline V gene data show CDR1 as SGHVS and CDR2 as FNYEAQ. The CDR3 contains 15 residues.

The rearrangement uses TRBV28 and TRBJ2-7, with TRBD2 matching over 9 bases. Germline values: CDR1 MDHEN, CDR2 SYDVKM. CDR3 length equals 14 residues. V lost 5 bases, J lost 2 bases, and 4 bases stayed unmatched. CDR3 coding DNA: TGTGCCAGCAGTCGGACTAGCGTAACCTACGAGCAGTACTTC. Translation gives CASSRTSVTYEQYF.

V gene TRBV27 combines with J gene TRBJ2-1, with D possibly TRBD2 on 5 matching bases. The germline gives CDR1 MNHEY, CDR2 SMNVEV (reference sequence). The ends were cut back, 6 bases at V and 5 bases at J, with 17 bases in the middle. This CDR3 comprises 15 residues. Here the CDR3 reads CASSLASQANNEQFF. The CDR3 coding sequence is TGTGCCAGCAGCCTAGCTTCCCAAGCAAACAATGAGCAGTTCTTC.

This clonotype was found once. The chain couples TRBV12-3 or TRBV12-4 to TRBJ1-1; 8 bases match TRBD1. The CDR3 length is 15 residues. V shed 2 bases, J shed 5 bases, and the junction held 7 bases outside the gene matches. In DNA form, the CDR3 reads TGTGCCAGCAGTTTATCCAGGGGGCGGGGTACTGAAGCTTTCTTT. Protein: CASSLSRGRGTEAFF.

This clonotype was recorded a few times. The rearrangement uses TRBV20-1 and TRBJ1-3; D gene uncertain. CDR1 and CDR2 from the germline V gene are DFQATT and SNEGSKA (reference sequence). V dropped 3 bases and J dropped 0 bases, with 3 bases sitting between them. CDR3 length: 12 residues. The CDR3 spells CSASTSGNTIYF. The CDR3, as DNA: TGCAGTGCTAGCACCTCTGGAAACACCATATATTTT.

The chain combines TRBV7-8 with TRBJ2-7; unclear D gene. This CDR3 is built from 15 residues. Between the trimmed V and J ends, which lost 1 base and 0 bases, there was a span of 10 bases. Germline assignment: CDR1 SGHVS and CDR2 FQNEAQ. In DNA, the CDR3 is TGTGCCAGCAGCTTAGTTGAAGGCGGCTCCTACGAGCAGTACTTC. Encoded protein: CASSLVEGGSYEQYF.

The CDR3 here is CASRPGGAGKLRNTEAFF. The CDR3 DNA sequence: TGTGCCAGCAGACCCGGTGGGGCAGGGAAATTGAGGAACACTGAAGCTTTCTTT. The J gene is TRBJ1-1, the V gene TRBV27; the D gene is possibly TRBD1 (5 bases). Germline V gene lookup returns CDR1 MNHEY and CDR2 SMNVEV (reference sequence). This CDR3 has 18 residues. V lost 6 bases and J 1 base, leaving 24 bases between the germline ends.

This chain links TRBV19 with TRBJ2-5; 7 bases match TRBD2. Unmatched junction bases numbered 7, after V lost 4 bases and J lost 5 bases. The CDR3 has 14 amino acids. Germline CDR1 and CDR2: LNHDA and SQIVND (reference sequence). The CDR3 spells CASSTVGGLETQYF. The DNA of the CDR3 is TGTGCCAGTAGTACGGTGGGAGGGTTGGAGACCCAGTACTTC. The full variable domain, rest sourced from reference TRBV19 and TRBJ2-5, is DGGITQSPKYLFRKEGQNVTLSCEQNLNHDAMYWYRQDPGQGLRLIYYSQIVNDFQKGDIAEGYSVSREKKESFPLTVTSAQKNPTAFYLCASSTVGGLETQYFGPGTRLLVL.

To note about this clonotype: At one end, the junction sequence differs from germline, possibly due to a read error. This chain uses TRBV20-1 with TRBJ2-5; D uncertain. Germline V gene lookup returns CDR1 DFQATT and CDR2 SNEGSKA (reference sequence). CDR3 length: 15 residues. CDR3 nucleotides: TGCAGTGCTAGAGGTACTGGGGATGCGGTAGAGAGCCAGTACTTC. Encoded protein: CSARGTGDAVESQYF.

The chain couples TRBV4-3 to TRBJ2-7, with 7 bases aligning to TRBD2. The V segment lost 1 base and the J segment 3 bases; nucleotides outside the gene matches: 3. This CDR3 has 14 residues. Germline CDR1 reads LGHNA; CDR2 reads YSLEER. The DNA of the CDR3 is TGCGCCAGCAGCCAAGGGGAGGGGAGCTACGAGCAGTACTTC. This codes for CASSQGEGSYEQYF.

The chain links TRBV30 to TRBJ1-6, with D possibly being TRBD1 (5 bases). The CDR3 length is 11 residues. CDR1 and CDR2 from the germline V gene are GTSNPN and SVGIG (reference sequence). V was clipped by 1 base and J by 13 bases, with 8 bases between them. The CDR3 nucleotides are TGTGCCTGGAGTGGGGGACGGCCCCTCCACTTT. Residues: CAWSGGRPLHF.

V and J are TRBV6-6 and TRBJ1-1; TRBD1 agrees at 7 bases. CDR3 length equals 14 residues. Looked up from germline, CDR1 is MNHNY and CDR2 is SVGAGI (reference sequence). Losses at the gene ends were 7 bases for V and 4 bases for J; bases not matched to a gene: 9. CDR3 protein: CASNSSPGGTEAFF. The CDR3 bases are TGTGCCAGCAACTCGTCCCCAGGGGGCACTGAAGCTTTCTTT.

The chain uses TRBV29-1 and TRBJ2-1, with D perhaps TRBD2 (5 bases). Germline V lookup: CDR1 SQVTM, CDR2 ANQGSEA. The CDR3 extends over 14 amino acids. V was trimmed by 3 bases and J by 8 bases, leaving 17 bases between them. CDR3 nucleotide sequence: TGCAGCGTTGAGGACTTCCAGGCCAGCGATGAGCAGTTCTTC. As protein: CSVEDFQASDEQFF.

This clonotype was recorded a few times. The CDR3 reads CSARQASGRTETQYF. CDR3 DNA: TGCAGTGCTAGGCAAGCTAGCGGGAGGACGGAGACCCAGTACTTC. The chain combines TRBV20-1 with TRBJ2-5; the match to TRBD2 covers 11 bases. In germline, CDR1 is DFQATT, CDR2 SNEGSKA (reference sequence). J gave up 5 bases and V 3 bases, and 8 bases lay outside the gene matches. CDR3 length: 15 amino acids.

This clonotype appeared a few times. The chain is built from TRBV10-2 and TRBJ1-5; TRBD1 matches 8 bases. The CDR3 is 17 residues long. V lost 2 bases to trimming and J lost 4 bases; unmatched junction nucleotides: 10. Germline CDR1 is WSHSY and CDR2 is SAAADI. CDR3 amino acids: CASSEHLGTGRNQPQHF. DNA of the CDR3: TGCGCCAGCAGTGAGCACCTTGGGACAGGAAGAAATCAGCCCCAGCATTTT.

This chain connects TRBV9 to TRBJ2-7; 10 nucleotides agree with TRBD2. The junction had 4 bases not matched to a gene; V was cut back by 1 base and J by 3 bases. CDR3 length: 15 amino acids. Germline-derived CDR1 and CDR2 are SGDLS and YYNGEE. The CDR3 spells CASSVLAGEYYEQYF. Written as DNA, the CDR3 is TGTGCCAGCAGCGTACTAGCGGGAGAGTACTACGAGCAGTACTTC.

This chain joins TRBV27 and TRBJ2-7; D remains unclear. Trimming pared 3 bases from V and 0 bases from J, leaving 9 bases between. The CDR3 is made up of 14 amino acids. The germline gives CDR1 MNHEY, CDR2 SMNVEV (reference sequence). In nucleotides, the CDR3 is TGTGCCAGCAGTTTCCTGGGAAACTCCTACGAGCAGTACTTC. Amino acids: CASSFLGNSYEQYF.

This chain links TRBV27 with TRBJ1-2; D is unresolved. Trimming cost V 2 bases and J 4 bases, with 11 bases left between them. CDR1 MNHEY and CDR2 SMNVEV come from the germline V gene (reference sequence). The CDR3 runs to 14 residues. The CDR3 loop reads CASSLGGLSYGYTF. The CDR3 DNA is TGTGCCAGCAGTTTAGGAGGACTTAGCTATGGCTACACCTTC.

Only a few counts were recorded for this clonotype. This chain uses TRBV5-1 with TRBJ2-7, with D maybe TRBD1 (5 bases). This CDR3 is 15 amino acids long. The V end was cut by 4 bases, the J end by 2 bases, with 16 bases between. The germline V gene has CDR1 SGHRS and CDR2 YFSETQ. The CDR3 loop reads CASSTWTSSTYEQYF. DNA of the CDR3: TGCGCCAGCAGCACCTGGACATCCTCGACCTACGAGCAGTACTTC.

This chain joins TRBV24-1 and TRBJ1-1; 11 bases align to TRBD1. The CDR3 is made up of 15 amino acids. V lost 5 bases and J lost 6; bases outside the gene matches: 7. Germline V CDR1 and CDR2: KGHDR, SFDVKD. The DNA of the CDR3 is TGTGCCACCAGTGTGGGGGACAGGGGGAGATCTGAAGCTTTCTTT. Amino acid sequence: CATSVGDRGRSEAFF.

The chain couples TRBV7-9 to TRBJ2-7; D is unclear. Per germline, CDR1 SEHNR and CDR2 FQNEAQ (reference sequence). The CDR3 runs to 13 residues. With 6 bases removed from V and 3 bases from J, the gap between germline ends came to 12 bases. The CDR3 loop is CASRELHLYEQYF. The CDR3 bases are TGTGCCAGCAGAGAGCTCCACCTCTACGAGCAGTACTTC. Looking up the rest from reference TRBV7-9 and TRBJ2-7 gives the full variable domain: DTGVSQNPRHKITKRGQNVTFRCDPISEHNRLYWYRQTLGQGPEFLTYFQNEAQLEKSRLLSDRFSAERPKGSFSTLEIQRTEQGDSAMYLCASRELHLYEQYFGPGTRLTVT.

This clonotype appeared a few times. The chain carries TRBV20-1 and TRBJ2-7; no clear D gene. The V and J ends lost 3 bases and 4 bases respectively, with 13 bases between them. Per germline, CDR1 DFQATT and CDR2 SNEGSKA (reference sequence). The CDR3 spans 13 residues. CDR3 bases: TGCAGTGCTAGGAGATTGTCAGAGTACGAGCAGTACTTC. Translated: CSARRLSEYEQYF.